This T cell receptor (beta chain) emerged from a study of shared clonotypes between healthy human individuals. Study-level information: Per donor, CD8 memory used one plate, CD8 naive used two, CD4 memory used three and CD4 naive used three.

Whole-study findings and limits: Non-shared clonotypes displayed generation probabilities falling below those of clonotypes present in all four donors. Deeper or shallower sequencing was expected to change how clonotypes are shared among donors.

Of note for this clone: Its antigen is currently unknown.

Profiling relied on immunoSEQ multiplex PCR, and the TCRdb table lists in-frame clones only, not all of them. In the table there are about 2.3 million clones, approximately 90% of which are singletons. Donors comprised healthy HIV-negative adults lacking recent acute infections or vaccinations. This CDR3 has 15 residues. Germline V gene sequence: CDR1 MNHNY, CDR2 SVGAGI (reference sequence). Trimming cost V 2 bases and J 4 bases; bases outside gene matches: 6. The sample taken for sequencing was naive CD4+ T cells from PBMCs. The subset is: CD45RA+ positively selected. The chain recombines TRBV6-6 with TRBJ2-7; 9 bases are shared with TRBD2. This TCR came from a man aged 18 to 29 in good health. Some clones in this sample may be carry-over from other donors' samples. The CDR3 here is CASSYGPTSGYEQYF. The CDR3 DNA reads TGTGCCAGCAGTTACGGACCGACTAGCGGATACGAGCAGTACTTC.